The 20 T cell receptor beta chains presented below share a single source sample, sequenced in a study of cytomegalovirus exposure and HLA in healthy donors. PCR was performed using 60 Vbeta and 13 Jbeta primers. Libraries were prepared by immunoSEQ multiplex PCR; TCRdb keeps only in-frame clonotypes and omits some of them. The table records 180,000 or so clones, approximately 80% of them present only once. The sequencing input was PBMCs. These receptors originate from a man younger than 35 in good health and CMV-seronegative.

V and J are TRBV27 and TRBJ1-5; D ambiguous. This CDR3 comprises 14 residues. CDR1 is MNHEY, CDR2 SMNVEV, per germline (reference sequence). Trimming removed 8 bases from V and 1 base from J, with 12 bases in between. The CDR3 region is CASGPDTSNQPQHF. CDR3 nucleotide sequence: TGTGCCAGCGGCCCTGACACGAGCAATCAGCCCCAGCATTTT.

This chain joins TRBV6-5 and TRBJ1-1; TRBD1 matches 8 bases. The CDR3 runs 14 residues. In germline, CDR1 is MNHEY, CDR2 SVGAGI. The trim removed 6 bases at V and 4 bases at J, leaving 7 bases unmatched. CDR3 DNA: TGTGCCAGCAGCCGTCCGGACAGGGTCACTGAAGCTTTCTTT. Residues: CASSRPDRVTEAFF.

The V and J genes are TRBV5-1 and TRBJ2-5, with 10 bases that match TRBD2. Germline-derived CDR1 and CDR2 are SGHRS and YFSETQ. CDR3 length equals 20 residues. V gave up 0 bases and J gave up 6 bases; unmatched junction bases: 20. The CDR3 loop is CASSLGTSDRSGRALKTQYF. The DNA of the CDR3 is TGCGCCAGCAGCTTGGGGACATCGGATAGAAGCGGGAGGGCCTTGAAGACCCAGTACTTC.

The rearrangement joins TRBV19 to TRBJ2-7; D may be TRBD1 (5 bases). The V gene's germline CDR1 is LNHDA and CDR2 SQIVND (reference sequence). The CDR3 length is 12 residues. Trimming shortened V by 9 bases and J by 3 bases, and 12 bases separated the two germline ends. The CDR3 sequence: CASRQGFYEQYF. CDR3 in DNA: TGTGCCAGCCGGCAGGGATTCTACGAGCAGTACTTC.

The chain employs TRBV7-8 and TRBJ2-2; 14 bases map to TRBD2. Trimming removed 5 bases from V and 2 bases from J; junction bases left unmatched: 7. The CDR3 contains 18 residues. Germline assignment: CDR1 SGHVS and CDR2 FQNEAQ. CDR3 amino acids: CASSPRLAGGSNTGELFF. The CDR3, as DNA: TGTGCCAGCAGCCCTAGACTAGCGGGGGGGTCAAACACCGGGGAGCTGTTTTTT.

The chain combines TRBV6-5 with TRBJ2-7; 7 bases fit TRBD2. The CDR3 is made up of 13 amino acids. The germline CDR1 and CDR2 sequences are MNHEY and SVGAGI. Losses at the gene ends were 6 bases for V and 4 bases for J; bases not matched to a gene: 6. The CDR3 DNA reads TGTGCCAGCAGCCTAGCGGAGTCGTACGAGCAGTACTTC. Protein: CASSLAESYEQYF.

This clone appeared a single time. The chain joins TRBV5-5 to TRBJ2-1; D might be TRBD2 (6 bases). Trimming cost V 4 bases and J 9 bases, with 14 bases left between them. From germline, CDR1 is SGHKS and CDR2 YYEKEE (reference sequence). The CDR3 is 13 residues long. DNA of the CDR3: TGTGCCAGCAGCGGAGCACTAGCACGTGAGCAGTTCTTC. Translated: CASSGALAREQFF. The full variable domain, completed using reference TRBV5-5 and TRBJ2-1, is DAGVTQSPTHLIKTRGQQVTLRCSPISGHKSVSWYQQVLGQGPQFIFQYYEKEERGRGNFPDRFSARQFPNYSSELNVNALLLGDSALYLCASSGALAREQFFGPGTRLTVL.

CDR3 bases: TGTGCCAGCAGCGTCGGGGTAGCGGTTTACACAGATACGCAGTATTTT. Protein product: CASSVGVAVYTDTQYF. The gene calls are TRBV9 and TRBJ2-3, with D tentatively TRBD2 (6 bases). V lost 2 bases to trimming and J lost 2 bases, with 15 bases between them. Germline assignment: CDR1 SGDLS and CDR2 YYNGEE. This CDR3 is 16 amino acids long. Filled out from reference TRBV9 and TRBJ2-3, the complete variable domain reads DSGVTQTPKHLITATGQRVTLRCSPRSGDLSVYWYQQSLDQGLQFLIQYYNGEERAKGNILERFSAQQFPDLHSELNLSSLELGDSALYFCASSVGVAVYTDTQYFGPGTRLTVL.

This clone was observed a handful of times. The gene calls are TRBV6-6 and TRBJ2-7; tentative D call: TRBD1 (6 bases). Germline CDR1 and CDR2: MNHNY and SVGAGI (reference sequence). The CDR3 loop spans 15 amino acids. V gave up 2 bases and J gave up 1 base, with 12 bases separating them. The CDR3: CASSYMTGGSYEQYF. The DNA of the CDR3 is TGTGCCAGCAGTTACATGACAGGAGGATCCTACGAGCAGTACTTC.

The chain employs TRBV27 and TRBJ1-1; TRBD1 is a possible D gene (6 bases). The germline V gene has CDR1 MNHEY and CDR2 SMNVEV (reference sequence). V was cut by 6 bases and J by 7 bases, with 21 bases left in between. The CDR3 totals 15 residues. CDR3 in DNA: TGTGCCAGCAGGTCCCCGACAGGAGCTAGTGGTGAAGCTTTCTTT. As protein: CASRSPTGASGEAFF.

V is TRBV7-6 and J is TRBJ2-5; D is uncertain. The CDR3 spans 14 residues. Trimming left V 1 base short and J 2 bases short, with 8 bases between. The germline CDR1 and CDR2 sequences are SGHVS and FNYEAQ. Written as DNA, the CDR3 is TGTGCCAGCAGCTTAGTGGGCTGGCAAGAGACCCAGTACTTC. As protein: CASSLVGWQETQYF.

This clone is a singleton in its sample. The rearrangement joins TRBV28 to TRBJ1-2; TRBD1 might be the D (6 bases). This CDR3 contains 12 residues. Germline values: CDR1 MDHEN, CDR2 SYDVKM. The germline V and J ends were trimmed by 3 bases and 7 bases, with 9 bases remaining between them. The DNA of the CDR3 is TGTGCCAGCAGTTTCAGGGGTTTTGGCTACACCTTC. Protein product: CASSFRGFGYTF.

The V call is TRBV6-4, the J call TRBJ2-7; possible D gene TRBD2, 5 bases. From germline, CDR1 is MRHNA and CDR2 SNTAGT. V was shortened by 3 bases and J by 1 base, with 10 bases between the two germline ends. The CDR3 extends over 14 amino acids. The CDR3: CASSERVGSYEQYF. CDR3 DNA sequence: TGTGCCAGCAGTGAGCGGGTTGGTTCCTACGAGCAGTACTTC.

J is TRBJ2-1 and V is TRBV2, with 10 bases aligning to TRBD2. Germline lookup yields CDR1 SNHLY and CDR2 FYNNEI. CDR3 length: 17 amino acids. With V trimmed by 6 bases and J by 7 bases, 15 bases remained unmatched. The CDR3: CASSKKVAGGSGNEQFF. In DNA, the CDR3 is TGTGCCAGCAGCAAAAAGGTAGCGGGGGGTAGTGGAAATGAGCAGTTCTTC.

This clone was counted a few times. V and J are TRBV9 and TRBJ2-2; maybe TRBD2 (6 bases). This CDR3 is built from 15 residues. Trimming removed 0 bases from V and 3 bases from J, with 9 bases in between. Germline lookup yields CDR1 SGDLS and CDR2 YYNGEE. CDR3 sequence: CASSVDPGDTGELFF. For the CDR3, the DNA is TGTGCCAGCAGCGTAGACCCGGGGGACACCGGGGAGCTGTTTTTT.

This chain connects TRBV9 to TRBJ1-1; maybe TRBD1 (5 bases). From germline, CDR1 is SGDLS and CDR2 YYNGEE. CDR3 size: 15 residues. Trimming shortened V by 3 bases and J by 1 base, and 13 bases separated the two germline ends. CDR3 bases: TGTGCCAGCAGCGCTGGGAGGGGAAGGAACACTGAAGCTTTCTTT. Residues: CASSAGRGRNTEAFF.

This clone has only one observation. The J gene is TRBJ2-2, the V gene TRBV9; D may be TRBD1 (6 bases). CDR1 and CDR2 from the germline V gene are SGDLS and YYNGEE. The CDR3 totals 16 residues. The V and J ends lost 2 bases and 8 bases respectively, with 19 bases between them. CDR3 amino acids: CASSVGTPPILGELFF. In nucleotides, the CDR3 is TGTGCCAGCAGCGTCGGGACACCTCCGATTCTTGGGGAGCTGTTTTTT. Filled out from reference TRBV9 and TRBJ2-2, the complete variable domain reads DSGVTQTPKHLITATGQRVTLRCSPRSGDLSVYWYQQSLDQGLQFLIQYYNGEERAKGNILERFSAQQFPDLHSELNLSSLELGDSALYFCASSVGTPPILGELFFGEGSRLTVL.

Here the CDR3 reads CASSLGAGEYF. CDR3 nucleotides: TGTGCCAGCAGCTTAGGGGCAGGGGAGTACTTC. The V gene is TRBV7-9, the J gene TRBJ2-7; TRBD1 is a possible D gene (6 bases). V lost 1 base, J lost 11 bases, and 9 bases lay in between. Germline V gene sequence: CDR1 SEHNR, CDR2 FQNEAQ (reference sequence). This CDR3 region has 11 residues.

This clone turned up a few times. CDR3 bases: TGTGCCAGCAGCCAGAAAGGGGGCCGTAATGAGCAGTTCTTC. Amino acid sequence: CASSQKGGRNEQFF. The rearrangement uses TRBV14 and TRBJ2-1, with 7 bases lining up with TRBD1. Per the germline V gene, CDR1 is SGHDN and CDR2 is FVKESK. The CDR3 covers 14 residues. Losses at the gene ends were 3 bases for V and 7 bases for J; bases not matched to a gene: 6.

The rearrangement uses TRBV7-3 and TRBJ2-1; TRBD2 matches at 8 bases. V shed 0 bases and J 0 bases; nucleotides not matched to a gene: 7. CDR3 length: 18 residues. Germline CDR1 is SGHTA and CDR2 is FQGTGA. The CDR3 DNA reads as TGTGCCAGCAGCTTAACGTTTGGGAGCGGGAGCTCCTACAATGAGCAGTTCTTC. Protein sequence: CASSLTFGSGSSYNEQFF.